Included here is one TCR beta chain sequence, with context. The antigen it recognizes is unknown. It has no much larger one-base neighbor in the sample; base qualities were not kept. Additional DNA sequences in this sample encode the identical CDR3. The data originate from a study of cytomegalovirus exposure and HLA in healthy donors (dated by TCRdb to the late 2010s). In the study overall: In an earlier analysis of roughly 590 of the donors, 250 to 350 Gb of sequence data and 90 million to 130 million unique TCR beta sequences from 180 million or so T cells were reported. About 300 gigabases of sequencing data and approximately 93 million unique TCR sequences were included in an early release covering under 650 HLA-typed donors. Among the roughly 370 genotyped donors, under 90% belonged to the genetic ancestry cluster associated with self-reported Caucasian donors. The aim of the study was to test whether cataloging public T cell receptors could identify signatures of past pathogen exposure. The study profiled the T cell repertoires of hundreds of subjects by immunosequencing and related them to cytomegalovirus serostatus. Along with the approximately 670-subject first cohort, a separate validation cohort of over a hundred different subjects was used. High-throughput TCR immunosequencing, statistical association of individual TCRs with disease status, and machine learning were combined to predict cytomegalovirus infection status. In a later analysis, previously published TCR beta repertoires from about 670 donors were re-analyzed and high-resolution HLA genotyping was added so that TCR occurrence patterns could be studied. Rather than using new phenotypic data, the later analysis identified candidate immune exposures from TCR beta sequences and from how often those sequences occurred across donors. An earlier analysis of fewer than 700 of the donors applied high-throughput TCR beta sequencing to assess whether each TCR beta V gene segment acted as functional or pseudogenic. Donor age, sex, ethnicity and CMV serostatus were collected together with the repertoire data. A later genetic analysis took genome-wide SNP genotypes for about 55% of the roughly 670 donors and used that subset as a discovery cohort. Every repertoire in the discovery cohort had been generated on one and the same sequencing platform. HLA typing covered class I and class II loci at four-digit resolution. The number of typed donors differed by locus: roughly 620-630 for A, B, C, DRB1 and DQB1; approximately 530 for DQA1; fewer than 610 for DPA1; and about 470 for DPB1. Several DR-DQ haplotypes were handled as single units for association and clustering because linkage in the cohort was strong. Across approximately 420 genotyped donors of the cohort, an average of roughly 200,000 unique TCR beta nucleotide sequences per donor were sequenced, and 15% to 20% of those sequences were non-productive.

Points the paper makes about the study in general: Because counts were too low, 15 to 20 rarely observed V segments, including chromosome 9 orphons, were left out of the earlier analysis of several hundred of the donors. According to a later analysis, TCR association rates differed among HLA loci, with DRB1 alleles showing the most associated TCRs and HLA-C alleles showing the fewest. HLA typing was unavailable for some donors at each locus, so association tests used only the typed subset. The classifier was reported to diagnose cytomegalovirus status with high specificity and sensitivity in both the original and validation cohorts. Correlated functional status among segregating V segments might be attributable to linkage disequilibrium, but an unknown experimental factor could not be ruled out. Compared with the roughly 700-donor mean, donors in an Asian-associated ancestry cluster had fewer N-insertions in productive TCRs, according to a later genetic analysis. According to a later analysis, most CMV-associated TCR beta chains appeared to be HLA-restricted, and the HLA associations seemed to be driven largely by CMV exposure. In the study, around 160 TCR beta chains were listed as associated with cytomegalovirus. Some IMGT-functional V segments, including TRBV6-2 and TRBV6-3, could not be distinguished by the 87-base-pair reads and were therefore excluded. At a false discovery rate of 0.05, a later analysis linked around 17,000 TCR beta sequences to specific HLA alleles. CMV serostatus was the only immune exposure information available for the cohort. A further reported finding was that TCR beta sequences accurately predicted the HLA-A and HLA-B alleles for most subjects in the first cohort. The presence/absence analyses assumed that sequencing depth was roughly uniform across donors, and that assumption may not be true. In a later analysis, HLA-associated TCR beta chains were found to be more clonally expanded and to have lower generation probabilities than equally common non-associated chains. Three of the identified cytomegalovirus-associated TCR beta chains were confirmed in vitro to be specific for cytomegalovirus antigens. While some public TCRs were present in many individuals, most TCR sequences turned up only very rarely across donors. The cohort was sequenced for TCR beta chains only, and without alpha or paired-chain data the features that could be detected were limited. In a later analysis, several top co-occurrence clusters were reported to appear linked to parvovirus B19, influenza, CMV and Epstein-Barr virus. The sequencing pipeline was judged likely to have produced a cluster of highly shared sequence variants as a technical artifact. According to the authors, the approach could potentially be generalized to other disease states and immunological phenotypes. Strong co-occurrence of HLA alleles, especially DR and DQ, made assigning TCR associations to individual alleles difficult. An earlier analysis of 450 to 750 of the donors showed that most TCR beta V segments appeared in productive rearrangements either about 87% or about 30% of the time, which broadly matched IMGT annotations. An association between a missense DCLRE1C variant and V-gene and J-gene trimming of TCR beta chains was found in a later genetic analysis and replicated in an independent cohort.

In total, approximately 690 healthy bone marrow donors made up the cohort. At the time of sampling, all cohort members were nominally healthy, though unrecorded immune exposures were likely present. The donor was CMV seronegative and was included in the group of about 400 seronegative cohort members. A peripheral blood sample was provided by each donor, and peripheral blood mononuclear cells were used for TCR beta sequencing. The Qiagen DNeasy Blood Extraction Kit was used to extract genomic DNA from the blood cell samples. Libraries were made using the immunoSEQ multiplex PCR assay. The multiplex PCR relied on a mix of 60 forward primers for TCR Vbeta segments and 13 reverse primers for TCR Jbeta segments. The CDR3 region of rearranged TCR beta genes was amplified from genomic DNA by a multiplex PCR assay. On the Illumina HiSeq System, the amplified TCR beta libraries were sequenced as 87-base-pair reads. As for the authors' bioinformatics: Across the roughly 600 repertoires, a later analysis counted 78 million or so unique TCR beta chains, approximately 12 million of which were shared by at least two donors. A nearest-neighbor algorithm error-corrected the raw reads and collapsed the reads into unique sequences, merging closely related sequences to remove PCR and sequencing errors. To assign V, D and J gene segments, CDR3 sequences were aligned to IMGT reference sequences. For a sequence to be retained, a match of at least six nucleotides was required to both a V gene segment and a J gene segment. A rearrangement was called productive if the CDR3 had no stop codons and remained in frame with V and J, and every other rearrangement was called non-productive. CDR3 was defined according to IMGT convention as the region running from the second conserved V-encoded cysteine to the conserved J-encoded phenylalanine. In an earlier analysis of more than 550 of the donors, sequences lacking an unambiguous match to a single V gene segment were excluded. In an earlier analysis of 450 to 750 of the donors, a V segment was called functional when productive rearrangements were above 56.7%, and segregating when the standard deviation between donors exceeded 5%. To diagnose cytomegalovirus status from the catalog of TCR beta chain sequences, a statistical classification framework was built. In a later analysis, V and J genes were assigned by comparing TCR nucleotide sequences against IMGT/GENE-DB human TR gene sequences. A later analysis assigned CDR3 sequences and most-parsimonious VDJ recombination scenarios with the TCRdist pipeline. A later analysis defined each TCR beta chain by its CDR3 amino acid sequence plus V-gene family, and excluded reads lacking a unique V-gene family. To address suspected cross-contamination and a sequencing artifact, a later analysis removed 450 to 700 highly shared, low-generation-probability nucleotide sequences. In a later analysis, a clonal expansion index for each public chain was calculated from normalized within-repertoire ranks of inferred template counts. In a later analysis, generation probabilities were computed using a VDJ recombination model fitted to out-of-frame rearrangements, and the results were checked against IGoR. Hypergeometric tests were used in a later analysis to score TCR-TCR, TCR-HLA and TCR-CMV co-occurrence, with a repertoire-size bias correction applied to the TCR pairs. A later analysis estimated false discovery rates by permuting HLA or CMV assignments 20 times. In a later analysis, co-occurring TCRs were grouped using DBSCAN, with TCRdist sequence similarity added in when clustering inside HLA-allele-positive subsets. Co-occurrence clustering excluded repertoires with fewer than 30,000 or more than 120,000 public chains, plus five with anomalous nucleotide sharing. TCRdb took this table from immuneACCESS and kept in-frame rearrangements with V and J called. Such tables lack part of the clones; where checked against another copy, unresolved V genes explain under half of the gap, and the rest is unexplained. That table furnishes V, J and clone size, whereas the DNA furnished D and trimming. Recorded for this sample are approximately 110,000 clones; approximately 70% of them occurred a single time. The top ten hold under 9.5% of the sample.

The germline V gene (reference sequence) sets CDR1 to GTSNPN and CDR2 to SVGIG. V loses 0 bases of germline sequence and J loses 5 bases, and the interval between the two ends is 4 bases. From its cysteine to its phenylalanine, the CDR3 spans 11 amino acids. Solely the CDR3 DNA is kept, with 33 bases framed from the first base. This TCR came from a man between 40 and 49 years old in good health and CMV-seronegative. The specimen sequenced was PBMCs. The chain is encoded by TRBV30 joined to TRBJ2-5, with an unclear D gene assignment. The sequence in DNA is TGTGCCTGGAGTGTTCGGGAGACCCAGTACTTC. The resulting protein is CAWSVRETQYF.